This T cell receptor beta chain was recorded in a study of identical twins (dated by TCRdb to about 2016). With respect to the entire study: To test whether fetal clonotypes persist, this study deep-sequenced TCR alpha and beta repertoires from monozygotic twins, from unrelated adults of various ages, and from cord blood. To rule out contamination, the twin experiments were replicated at different times with different library preparation protocols.

Only healthy Caucasian donors were included. The twin cohort consisted of three pairs of female monozygotic twins, all aged roughly 18 to 30 years. RNA for TCR libraries was isolated from peripheral blood mononuclear cells. In the germline V gene, CDR1 corresponds to SQVTM and CDR2 to ANQGSEA. V loses 4 bases, J loses 9 bases, and the germline ends lie 16 bases apart. Including the terminal cysteine and phenylalanine, the CDR3 comprises 13 residues. CDR3 DNA only is kept here, 39 bases in frame from base 1. Receptor amplification or capture employed 5' RACE. Sequencing used an Illumina HiSeq 2000. A universal primer binding site was added through template switching, and the final cDNA carried a unique molecular identifier so that TCR cDNA molecules could be counted accurately. First-strand cDNA for TCR alpha and beta chains was synthesized from specific primers in the conserved constant-segment region. To control for contamination, every cDNA library carried two barcodes: a SMART-Mk sample barcode plus Illumina barcodes. TruSeq adapter sequences along with Illumina sample barcodes were introduced in two successive PCR steps. Sequencing of the TCR alpha and beta cDNA libraries was done on the Illumina HiSeq platform using custom primers. The original methods were these. MiGEC was used to process raw reads and extract unique molecular identifiers, and MiXCR was used to find CDR3 positions. Recombination models were inferred per individual with the repgenHMM and IGoR tools using an EM algorithm. The analysis of shared clonotypes was done with the tcR package in R, with sharing normalized by the product of cloneset sizes. Out-of-frame nonproductive sequences were analyzed to study raw recombination free of thymic and clonal selection effects. Using fastp at Q25 and MiXCR, TCRdb reprocessed the public reads and kept productive beta chains. Rows with one shared CDR3 protein collapse into an entry with the most common genes and DNA. V and J calls and clone size were set by TCRdb, not the authors. The sample table lists about 890,000 distinct CDR3 sequences, approximately 13% of them with a count of one. Clones ranked in the top ten supply around 1.6% of the sample.

Points the paper makes about the study in general: Compared with coincidental sharing between unrelated individuals, out-of-frame TCR alpha sequences shared between twins had an excess of sequences with low generation probability. In beta out-of-frame sequences, excess twin sharing was weaker, because having fewer shared sequences lowered the signal-to-noise ratio. Abundant cord blood beta clonotypes had fewer insertions, young adult naive repertoires showed a similar but weaker trend, and memory repertoires showed no such trend. Because the same donors could not be followed over many years, the conclusions relied on cross-sectional statistical analysis. Out-of-frame TCR alpha sharing in monozygotic twins was systematically underestimated by recombination models, whereas sharing between unrelated individuals was in agreement with the recombination models. Zero-insertion analyses could be partly confounded by invariant T cells such as MAIT and iNKT, though diverse VJ usage argued against such confounding for most clonotypes.

Note on this clonotype: The antigen it recognizes is unknown. No much larger clone is present one base from it, and per-base qualities are unavailable.

The same data also went into a second study, on yellow fever vaccine responses in identical twins. Per that second paper: According to the authors, in identical twins the way T cells responded to vaccination appeared partly convergent and partly personalized. The study precisely tracked vaccine-responding T cell clones in identical twins.

The chain is encoded by TRBV29-1 joined to TRBJ2-4; a tentative D match to TRBD2 spans 6 bases. The receptor's source is a woman under 30 in good health. Sequenced material: PBMCs. The CDR3 protein is CSVAAGPGGIQYF. The DNA reads as follows: TGCAGCGTTGCAGCGGGCCCTGGGGGCATTCAGTACTTC.